The 18 T cell receptor beta chains listed next were all sequenced from one sample in a study of shared clonotypes between healthy human individuals (dated by TCRdb to the early 2020s). Preparation of the library involved the immunoSEQ multiplex PCR assay. TCRdb re-hosts the immuneACCESS table, in-frame sequences only. Its copies lack some clones; in the studies checked, an unresolved V gene accounts for under half of them, and the cause for the rest is not known. The sample profile shows approximately 980,000 clones; approximately 80% of them were found once. The leading ten clones occupy approximately 1.5% of the sample. The sequencing sample was made of memory CD4+ T cells sorted from blood. The sample's cell subset or site label, decoded: CD45RA-negative fraction. Every receptor here comes from a man between 18 and 29 years old in good health.

This chain joins TRBV1 and TRBJ2-3; no check of the table's D call, TRBD2, against the DNA was made. TRBV1 is listed as a pseudogene. The CDR3 sequence is 20 residues long. In DNA, the CDR3 is TGCACCAGCAGCCAAGATAATGGGACTAGCGGGGGGGCATGCACAGATACGCAGTATTTT. It is translated as CTSSQDNGTSGGACTDTQYF.

This sequence joins TRBV2 and TRBJ2-7; D is possibly TRBD2 (5 bases). Trimming stripped 8 bases from V and 9 bases from J, with 20 bases between. This CDR3 contains 13 residues. CDR1 and CDR2 (germline): SNHLY, FYNNEI. Here the CDR3 DNA reads TGTGCCAGCCGGGGTAGCGCCTTACTTGGGCAGTACTTC. It specifies CASRGSALLGQYF.

This chain uses TRBV29-1 with TRBJ2-5; D tentatively reads TRBD1 or TRBD2 (5 bases each). V was shortened by 2 bases and J by 9 bases, with 7 bases between the two germline ends. CDR1 SQVTM and CDR2 ANQGSEA come from the germline V gene. CDR3 length: 10 amino acids. The CDR3 nucleotides are TGCAGCGTTGAACAGGGAGCCCAGTACTTC. This encodes CSVEQGAQYF.

The V gene is TRBV27, the J gene TRBJ1-2; D is uncertain. The V gene lost 5 bases and the J gene lost 4 bases, with 11 bases spanning the gap. This CDR3 comprises 13 residues. The germline gives CDR1 MNHEY, CDR2 SMNVEV (reference sequence). CDR3 in amino acids: CASSPTTGYGYTF. CDR3 DNA: TGTGCCAGCAGTCCCACGACGGGCTATGGCTACACCTTC.

The chain recombines TRBV19 with TRBJ2-7; the match to TRBD2 covers 12 bases. Germline CDR1 and CDR2: LNHDA and SQIVND (reference sequence). The CDR3 loop spans 15 amino acids. J gave up 3 bases and V 4 bases, and 4 bases lay outside the gene matches. CDR3 coding DNA: TGTGCCAGTAGTAGGACTAGCGGGAAGGTCTACGAGCAGTACTTC. Translated, it gives CASSRTSGKVYEQYF. Full variable domain (rest looked up from reference TRBV19 and TRBJ2-7): DGGITQSPKYLFRKEGQNVTLSCEQNLNHDAMYWYRQDPGQGLRLIYYSQIVNDFQKGDIAEGYSVSREKKESFPLTVTSAQKNPTAFYLCASSRTSGKVYEQYFGPGTRLTVT.

This chain uses TRBV5-3 with TRBJ2-5, with TRBD1 as a possible D gene (6 bases). TRBV5-3 is designated an ORF whose function remains uncertain. Trimming pared 10 bases from V and 2 bases from J, leaving 21 bases between. CDR3 length: 15 residues. CDR3 nucleotides: TGTGCCCCGCAGGTTAGGGGGACCGAGCAAGAGACCCAGTACTTC. This codes for CAPQVRGTEQETQYF.

The chain joins TRBV6-6 to TRBJ1-5, with D uncertain. This CDR3 spans 12 amino acids. The germline V gene encodes CDR1 MNHNY and CDR2 SVGAGI (reference sequence). V lost 5 bases to trimming and J lost 3 bases, with 5 bases between them. The CDR3 is CASSGSNQPQHF. Written as DNA, the CDR3 is TGTGCCAGCAGTGGATCCAATCAGCCCCAGCATTTT.

The rearrangement uses TRBV6-5 and TRBJ1-1; unclear D gene. The germline V gene encodes CDR1 MNHEY and CDR2 SVGAGI. The CDR3 is made up of 13 amino acids. V was shortened by 6 bases and J by 5 bases, with 13 bases between the two germline ends. CDR3 nucleotides: TGTGCCAGCAGAGACCCCGCTAGAACTGAAGCTTTCTTT. This translates into CASRDPARTEAFF.

The chain recombines TRBV5-1 with TRBJ1-3, with D unresolved. CDR3 length: 15 amino acids. Trimming left V 4 bases short and J 8 bases short, with 19 bases between. Germline assignment: CDR1 SGHRS and CDR2 YFSETQ. The CDR3 region has the DNA TGCGCCAGCAGCCCAAGCCGCATGGTGTCGGACACCATATATTTT. Amino acid sequence: CASSPSRMVSDTIYF.

CDR3 sequence reads: CASSFSAWDVYEQYF. Here the CDR3 DNA reads TGCGCCAGCAGCTTCTCGGCATGGGACGTCTACGAGCAGTACTTC. J is TRBJ2-7 and V is TRBV4-3, with D possibly called TRBD1 or TRBD2 (5 bases each). CDR1 is LGHNA and CDR2 is YSLEER in the germline V gene. The CDR3 contains 15 residues. V lost 5 bases and J lost 3, with 17 bases in between.

This chain connects TRBV5-1 to TRBJ2-7; 13 bases match TRBD2. The V gene end was trimmed by 0 bases and the J gene end by 4 bases; junction bases not matched to a gene: 4. This CDR3 is built from 16 residues. Germline V gives CDR1 SGHRS, CDR2 YFSETQ. The CDR3 DNA sequence: TGCGCCAGCAGCTTGGGTGGGACTAGCGGGATATACGAGCAGTACTTC. It specifies CASSLGGTSGIYEQYF.

In its sample, this clone was seen a few times. This sequence joins TRBV2 and TRBJ1-3, with D possibly matching TRBD1 (6 bases). The CDR3 length is 15 residues. Germline lookup yields CDR1 SNHLY and CDR2 FYNNEI. Trimming took off 8 bases at V and 0 bases at J, with 14 bases between the two ends. The CDR3 nucleotides are TGTGCCAGCGGGCGGGGGGCTACCTCTGGAAACACCATATATTTT. It codes for CASGRGATSGNTIYF. Drawing the rest from reference TRBV2 and TRBJ1-3, the complete variable domain is EPEVTQTPSHQVTQMGQEVILRCVPISNHLYFYWYRQILGQKVEFLVSFYNNEISEKSEIFDDQFSVERPDGSNFTLKIRSTKLEDSAMYFCASGRGATSGNTIYFGEGSWLTVV.

The chain couples TRBV28 to TRBJ2-7; TRBD1 might be the D (6 bases). The germline CDR1 and CDR2 sequences are MDHEN and SYDVKM. CDR3 length: 15 amino acids. Trimming left V 7 bases short and J 2 bases short, with 18 bases between. CDR3 residues: CASTPSPQGPYEQYF. CDR3 DNA sequence: TGTGCCAGCACCCCAAGCCCCCAGGGGCCCTACGAGCAGTACTTC.

This clone showed up just once. Within the sample, other DNA sequences also encode this same CDR3. The V gene is TRBV28, the J gene TRBJ2-7, with D possibly called TRBD1 or TRBD2 (5 bases each). V was shortened by 3 bases and J by 2 bases, with 14 bases between the two germline ends. Germline lookup yields CDR1 MDHEN and CDR2 SYDVKM. The length of the CDR3 is 15 residues. CDR3 sequence (DNA): TGTGCCAGCAGTTTTCGGGACCGTGCTACCTACGAGCAGTACTTC. The encoded protein is CASSFRDRATYEQYF.

This clone was found many times. Other nucleotide sequences in the sample specify the same CDR3. The CDR3 DNA sequence: TGTGCCAGCAGCCTAGCGGGCGGAAACTACGAGCAGTACTTC. Translation gives CASSLAGGNYEQYF. The J gene is TRBJ2-7, the V gene TRBV6-1, with TRBD2 identical over 8 bases. Germline V gene sequence: CDR1 MNHNS, CDR2 SASEGT. The CDR3 length is 14 residues. V was pared by 6 bases and J by 3 bases, with 7 bases of the junction left unmatched.

The DNA for the CDR3 is TGTGCCAGTAGTATCGCCCCAGACTACCGTTACGAGCAGTACTTC. Translation gives CASSIAPDYRYEQYF. V usage is TRBV19 and J usage is TRBJ2-7; possible D gene TRBD2, 5 bases. V gave up 3 bases and J gave up 4 bases, with 16 bases separating them. Looked up from germline, CDR1 is LNHDA and CDR2 is SQIVND (reference sequence). The CDR3 has 15 amino acids.

Here the CDR3 DNA reads TGTGCCAGCAGTGAAGGCGTTGGGAACAGACCAAATAATTCACCCCTCCACTTT. Protein sequence: CASSEGVGNRPNNSPLHF. The chain joins TRBV6-1 to TRBJ1-6; D gene ambiguous. Germline CDR1 is MNHNS and CDR2 is SASEGT. This CDR3 region has 18 residues. V lost 1 base to trimming and J lost 5 bases, with 18 bases between them.

The chain carries TRBV7-2 and TRBJ2-4; D remains ambiguous. Per the germline V gene, CDR1 is SGHTA and CDR2 is FQGNSA. CDR3 length: 13 amino acids. With 1 base removed from V and 9 bases from J, the gap between germline ends came to 10 bases. The CDR3 region is CASSLEDGAIQYF. The CDR3 bases are TGTGCCAGCAGCTTAGAGGACGGTGCCATTCAGTACTTC.